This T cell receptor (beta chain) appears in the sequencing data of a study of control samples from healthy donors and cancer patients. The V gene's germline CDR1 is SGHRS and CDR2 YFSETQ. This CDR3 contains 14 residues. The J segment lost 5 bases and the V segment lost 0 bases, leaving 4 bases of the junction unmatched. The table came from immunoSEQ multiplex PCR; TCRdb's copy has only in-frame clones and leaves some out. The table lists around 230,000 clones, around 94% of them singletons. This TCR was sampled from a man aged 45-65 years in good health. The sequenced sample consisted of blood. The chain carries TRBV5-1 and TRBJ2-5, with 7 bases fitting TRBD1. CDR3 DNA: TGCGCCAGCAGCTTGGGACGACAGGGCGAGACCCAGTACTTC. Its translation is CASSLGRQGETQYF. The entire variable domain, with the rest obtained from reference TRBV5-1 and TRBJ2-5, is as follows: KAGVTQTPRYLIKTRGQQVTLSCSPISGHRSVSWYQQTPGQGLQFLFEYFSETQRNKGNFPGRFSGRQFSNSRSEMNVSTLELGDSALYLCASSLGRQGETQYFGPGTRLLVL.